Listed here are 12 T cell receptor beta chains from one sample, sequenced in a study of blood T cells in healthy people across ages. Next came a second PCR, run for about 6 to 11 cycles, which used a sample-barcoded 5' primer along with a J-beta primer mix. One entry per CDR3 protein, called by TCRdb with MiXCR from the 5' RACE reads. The sample consists of roughly 800,000 distinct CDR3 sequences, 58% of them appearing once. The source material was blood. These receptors came from a man younger than 40 in good health.

The chain joins TRBV12-3 or TRBV12-4 to TRBJ2-6, with no clear D. V was shortened by 6 bases and J by 0 bases, with 12 bases between the two germline ends. This CDR3 region has 16 residues. CDR3 coding DNA: TGTGCCAGCAGGCCCATTGATATCTCTGGGGCCAACGTCCTGACTTTC. This encodes CASRPIDISGANVLTF.

A few counts support this clonotype. The rearrangement joins TRBV29-1 to TRBJ2-1, with 7 bases lining up with TRBD1. The CDR3 runs 13 residues. Unmatched junction bases numbered 2, after V lost 6 bases and J lost 0 bases. The germline CDR1 and CDR2 sequences are SQVTM and ANQGSEA. DNA of the CDR3: TGCAGCGTCCGACAGGGCTCCTACAATGAGCAGTTCTTC. Translated: CSVRQGSYNEQFF.

The chain is built from TRBV10-1 and TRBJ1-2; unclear D gene. Trimming took 8 bases from V and 4 from J, leaving 8 bases between them. This CDR3 has 11 amino acids. In germline, CDR1 is WNHNN, CDR2 SYGVQD (reference sequence). The CDR3 nucleotides read TGCGCCAGCGGTCATACCTATGGCTACACCTTC. Translating it yields CASGHTYGYTF.

The chain combines TRBV18 with TRBJ2-7, with D hard to call. The CDR3 spans 14 residues. CDR1 KGHSH and CDR2 LQKENI come from the germline V gene. V lost 2 bases and J lost 2, with 10 bases in between. Here the CDR3 DNA reads TGTGCCAGCTCACCAGACCTGGGGACCTACGAGCAGTACTTC. Its translation is CASSPDLGTYEQYF.

This clonotype was seen once. The chain couples TRBV23-1 to TRBJ2-5; 11 nucleotides align to TRBD1. TRBV23-1 is assigned to the ORF class and has an uncertain function. This CDR3 is built from 15 residues. The ends lost 4 bases at V and 0 bases at J; junction bases unmatched: 1. The DNA for the CDR3 is TGCGCCAGCAGTCGGGACAGGGGGGACCAAGAGACCCAGTACTTC. This codes for CASSRDRGDQETQYF.

This clonotype was observed a handful of times. The V call is TRBV3-1, the J call TRBJ2-1; the match to TRBD2 covers 7 bases. Germline CDR1 LGHDT, CDR2 YNNKEL (reference sequence). V lost 3 bases to trimming and J lost 6 bases; unmatched junction nucleotides: 8. This CDR3 has 15 residues. CDR3 loop: CASSQGSGPRNEQFF. CDR3 nucleotides: TGTGCCAGCAGCCAGGGTAGCGGGCCACGCAATGAGCAGTTCTTC.

In this sample, this clonotype turned up once. The chain couples TRBV20-1 to TRBJ1-1; D not certain. Germline V gene data show CDR1 as DFQATT and CDR2 as SNEGSKA (reference sequence). Trimming cost V 6 bases and J 3 bases, with 20 bases left between them. CDR3 length: 15 amino acids. The CDR3 nucleotides are TGCAGTGCGCAGATCGTTGGGCGCGCAGACACTGAAGCTTTCTTT. It yields the protein CSAQIVGRADTEAFF.

This clonotype was recorded a few times. The chain joins TRBV3-1 to TRBJ2-7; D not resolved. The V end was cut by 1 base, the J end by 2 bases, with 9 bases between. CDR1 is LGHDT and CDR2 is YNNKEL in the germline V gene (reference sequence). The CDR3 is made up of 14 amino acids. CDR3 DNA: TGTGCCAGCAGCCAAGTAGTGGGTCCCTACGAGCAGTACTTC. It codes for CASSQVVGPYEQYF.

This clonotype was detected only a few times. The rearrangement links TRBV7-9 to TRBJ2-2, with 9 bases matching TRBD1. With V trimmed by 7 bases and J by 4 bases, 4 bases remained unmatched. The CDR3 spans 14 residues. The germline CDR1 and CDR2 sequences are SEHNR and FQNEAQ (reference sequence). This chain's CDR3 is CASMTGGPTGELFF. Written as DNA, the CDR3 is TGTGCCAGCATGACAGGGGGACCCACCGGGGAGCTGTTTTTT.

The rearrangement uses TRBV2 and TRBJ1-2; 7 positions match TRBD1. Germline CDR1 SNHLY, CDR2 FYNNEI. The CDR3 consists of 14 residues. V shed 7 bases and J 8 bases; nucleotides not matched to a gene: 13. CDR3 bases: TGTGCCAGCACGTGGTCACAGGGGACGGGAGGCTACACCTTC. Amino acid sequence: CASTWSQGTGGYTF. Drawing the rest from reference TRBV2 and TRBJ1-2, the complete variable domain is EPEVTQTPSHQVTQMGQEVILRCVPISNHLYFYWYRQILGQKVEFLVSFYNNEISEKSEIFDDQFSVERPDGSNFTLKIRSTKLEDSAMYFCASTWSQGTGGYTFGSGTRLTVV.

This clonotype appeared a single time. The CDR3 DNA reads as TGTGCCAGCAGCAAGGACGGTTCTAGCGGGAGGAACCAAGAGACCCAGTACTTC. Translated, it gives CASSKDGSSGRNQETQYF. This chain joins TRBV21-1 and TRBJ2-5; TRBD2 is the table's D call and was not checked against the DNA. TRBV21-1 is given as a pseudogene. CDR3 length equals 18 residues.

V usage is TRBV12-3 or TRBV12-4 and J usage is TRBJ2-5; tentatively, D is TRBD2 (6 bases). The CDR3 consists of 11 residues. V lost 8 bases and J lost 7, with 11 bases in between. CDR3 coding DNA: TGTGCCAGCGGGGGGAGTTCGACCCAGTACTTC. Its translation: CASGGSSTQYF.